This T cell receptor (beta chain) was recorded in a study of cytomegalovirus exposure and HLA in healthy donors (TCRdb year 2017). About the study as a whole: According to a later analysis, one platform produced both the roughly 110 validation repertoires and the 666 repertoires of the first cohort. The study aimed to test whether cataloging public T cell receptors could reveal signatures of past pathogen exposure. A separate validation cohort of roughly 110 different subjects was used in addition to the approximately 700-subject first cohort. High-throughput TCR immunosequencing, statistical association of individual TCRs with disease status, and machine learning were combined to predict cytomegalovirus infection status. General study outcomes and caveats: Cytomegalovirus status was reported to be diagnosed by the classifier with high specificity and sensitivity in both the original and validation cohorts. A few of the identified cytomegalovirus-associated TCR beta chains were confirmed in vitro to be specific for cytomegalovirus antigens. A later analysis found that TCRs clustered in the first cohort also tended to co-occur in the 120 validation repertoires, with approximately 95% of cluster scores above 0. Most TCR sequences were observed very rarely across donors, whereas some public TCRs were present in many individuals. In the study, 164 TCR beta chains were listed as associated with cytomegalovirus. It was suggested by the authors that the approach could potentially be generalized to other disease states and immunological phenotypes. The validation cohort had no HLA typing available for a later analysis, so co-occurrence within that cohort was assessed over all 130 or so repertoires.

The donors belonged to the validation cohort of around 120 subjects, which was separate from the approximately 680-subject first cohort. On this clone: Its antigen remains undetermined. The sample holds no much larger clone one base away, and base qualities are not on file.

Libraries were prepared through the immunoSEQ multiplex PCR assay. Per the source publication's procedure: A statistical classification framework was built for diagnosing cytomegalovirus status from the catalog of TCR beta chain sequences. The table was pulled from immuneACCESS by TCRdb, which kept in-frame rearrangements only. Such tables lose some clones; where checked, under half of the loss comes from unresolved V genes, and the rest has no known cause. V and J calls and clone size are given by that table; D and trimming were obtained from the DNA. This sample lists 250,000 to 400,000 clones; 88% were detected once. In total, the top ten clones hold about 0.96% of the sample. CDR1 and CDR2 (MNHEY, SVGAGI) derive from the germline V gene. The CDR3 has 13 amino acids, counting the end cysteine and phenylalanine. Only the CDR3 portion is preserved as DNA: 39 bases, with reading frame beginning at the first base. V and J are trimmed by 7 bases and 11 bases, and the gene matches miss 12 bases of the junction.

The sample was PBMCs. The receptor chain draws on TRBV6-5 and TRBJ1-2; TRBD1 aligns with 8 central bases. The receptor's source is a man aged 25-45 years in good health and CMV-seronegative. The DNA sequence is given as TGTGCCAGCACCAGAGGACAGGGTGGAGAGTACACCTTC. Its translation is CASTRGQGGEYTF.